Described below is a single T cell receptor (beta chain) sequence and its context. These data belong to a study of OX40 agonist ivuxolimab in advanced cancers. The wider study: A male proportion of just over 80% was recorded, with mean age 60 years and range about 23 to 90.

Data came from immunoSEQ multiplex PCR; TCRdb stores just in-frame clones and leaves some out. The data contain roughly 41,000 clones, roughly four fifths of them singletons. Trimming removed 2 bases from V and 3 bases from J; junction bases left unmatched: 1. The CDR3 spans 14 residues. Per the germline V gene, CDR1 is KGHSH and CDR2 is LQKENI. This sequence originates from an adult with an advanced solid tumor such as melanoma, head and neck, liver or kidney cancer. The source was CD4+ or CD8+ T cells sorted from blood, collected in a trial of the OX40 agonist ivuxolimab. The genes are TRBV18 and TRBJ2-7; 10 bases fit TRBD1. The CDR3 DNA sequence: TGTGCCAGCTCACCAGGGGACAGGGGCTACGAGCAGTACTTC. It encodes CASSPGDRGYEQYF.